One sample yielded the 7 T cell receptor beta chains listed below, sequenced in a study of vaccination effects on CD4 cells after COVID-19. In the ViraFEST assay, antigen-specific CD4+ clonotypes were identified by expansion after peptide-pool stimulation. Culturing for about 10 days preceded CD4+ T cell isolation. It was two doses of either the BNT162b2 or mRNA-1273 vaccine that participants received. Some clones are missing from TCRdb's copy, which holds only in-frame ones; the method was immunoSEQ multiplex PCR. Among around 30,000 clones, roughly 80% were seen once, and the ten largest hold more than 5%. These receptors have no identified antigens. Source: CD4+ T cells from PBMCs cultured with SARS-CoV-2 spike peptides, taken after COVID-19 vaccination. These receptors were obtained from a human donor who received a COVID-19 vaccine. Some clones in this sample may be carry-over from other donors' samples.

The chain employs TRBV29-1 and TRBJ2-3, with 14 bases matching TRBD2. CDR1 is SQVTM and CDR2 is ANQGSEA in the germline V gene. This CDR3 has 16 amino acids. Trimming took 6 bases from V and 4 from J; bases not matched to a gene: 9. The DNA for the CDR3 is TGCAGCGTGTGGAGGACTAGCGGGGGGCGGGCAGATACGCAGTATTTT. Amino acids: CSVWRTSGGRADTQYF.

This sequence joins TRBV5-1 and TRBJ1-4; no clear D gene. Looked up from germline, CDR1 is SGHRS and CDR2 is YFSETQ. The CDR3 has 15 residues. Trimming removed 0 bases at V and 0 bases at J, with 6 bases between. The CDR3 here is CASSLGTSTNEKLFF. The CDR3 nucleotides read TGCGCCAGCAGCTTGGGGACGTCAACTAATGAAAAACTGTTTTTT.

This clone appeared a few times. CDR3 loop: CASSSIRQGGEKLFF. In nucleotides, the CDR3 is TGTGCCAGCAGTTCAATTCGCCAGGGCGGGGAAAAACTGTTTTTT. This chain connects TRBV6-2 or TRBV6-3 to TRBJ1-4; TRBD1 might be the D (5 bases). Between the trimmed V and J ends, which lost 4 bases and 8 bases, there was a span of 17 bases. The germline gives CDR1 MNHEY, CDR2 SVGEGT. The CDR3 has 15 residues.

The chain uses TRBV3-1 (or the pseudogene TRBV3-2) and TRBJ1-3; the D gene is possibly TRBD1 (6 bases). Germline lookup yields CDR1 LGHDT and CDR2 YNNKEL (reference sequence). There are 14 residues in the CDR3. The V gene lost 5 bases and the J gene lost 0 bases, with 8 bases spanning the gap. CDR3 nucleotide sequence: TGTGCCAGCAGCGACAGGTCCTCTGGAAACACCATATATTTT. The encoded protein is CASSDRSSGNTIYF.

V and J are TRBV6-4 and TRBJ1-2; D ambiguous. The CDR3 loop spans 15 amino acids. V dropped 2 bases and J dropped 8 bases, with 18 bases sitting between them. Germline CDR1 and CDR2: MRHNA and SNTAGT. The CDR3 reads CASSDTPQALGGYTF. DNA of the CDR3: TGTGCCAGCAGTGACACTCCCCAGGCCCTGGGGGGCTACACCTTC.

This chain connects TRBV5-1 to TRBJ1-5; tentative D call: TRBD1 (5 bases). Germline V gene lookup returns CDR1 SGHRS and CDR2 YFSETQ. This CDR3 region has 15 residues. V lost 1 base to trimming and J lost 6 bases, with 14 bases between them. This chain's CDR3 is CASSLYGTQGQPQHF. The DNA of the CDR3 is TGCGCCAGCAGCTTGTACGGGACCCAAGGTCAGCCCCAGCATTTT.

This clone was recorded once. The V gene is TRBV12-3 or TRBV12-4, the J gene TRBJ1-1; D is possibly TRBD1 (6 bases). CDR3 length: 13 amino acids. Trimming removed 5 bases from V and 5 bases from J, with 12 bases in between. CDR3 region: CASSGQSYTEAFF. CDR3 DNA sequence: TGTGCCAGCAGTGGACAGTCGTATACTGAAGCTTTCTTT.